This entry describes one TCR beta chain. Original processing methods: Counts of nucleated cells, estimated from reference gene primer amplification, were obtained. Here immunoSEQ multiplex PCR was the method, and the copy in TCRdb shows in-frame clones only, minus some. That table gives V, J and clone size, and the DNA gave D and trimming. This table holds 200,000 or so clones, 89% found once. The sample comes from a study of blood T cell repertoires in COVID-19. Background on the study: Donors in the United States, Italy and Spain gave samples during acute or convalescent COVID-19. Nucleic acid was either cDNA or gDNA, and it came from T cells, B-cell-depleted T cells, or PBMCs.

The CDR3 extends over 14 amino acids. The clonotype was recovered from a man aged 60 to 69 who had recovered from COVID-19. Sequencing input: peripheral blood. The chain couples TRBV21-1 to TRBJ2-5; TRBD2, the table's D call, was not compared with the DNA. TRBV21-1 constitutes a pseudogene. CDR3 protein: CASSKGGGEETQYF. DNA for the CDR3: TGTGCCAGCAGCAAAGGTGGAGGGGAGGAGACCCAGTACTTC.